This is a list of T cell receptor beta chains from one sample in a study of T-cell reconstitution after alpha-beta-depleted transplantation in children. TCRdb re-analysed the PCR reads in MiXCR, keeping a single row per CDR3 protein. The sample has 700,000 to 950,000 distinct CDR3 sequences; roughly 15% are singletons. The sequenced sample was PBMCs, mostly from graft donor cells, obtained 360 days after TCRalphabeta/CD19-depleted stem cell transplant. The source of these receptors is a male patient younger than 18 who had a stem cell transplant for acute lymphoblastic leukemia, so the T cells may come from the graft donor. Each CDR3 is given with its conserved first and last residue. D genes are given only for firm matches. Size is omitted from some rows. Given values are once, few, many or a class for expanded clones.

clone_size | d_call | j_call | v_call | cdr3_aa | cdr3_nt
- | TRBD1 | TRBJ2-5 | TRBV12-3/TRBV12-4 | CASAKGTGLGETQYF | TGTGCCAGCGCCAAGGGGACAGGGTTGGGAGAGACCCAGTACTTC
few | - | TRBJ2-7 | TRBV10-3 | CAIRNRAFNYEQYF | TGTGCCATCAGAAATCGGGCCTTTAACTACGAGCAGTACTTC
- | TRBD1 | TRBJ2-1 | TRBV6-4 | CASSDGTAAYNEQFF | TGTGCCAGCAGTGACGGGACAGCGGCCTACAATGAGCAGTTCTTC
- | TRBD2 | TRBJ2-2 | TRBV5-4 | CASNLLAGGPGSGELFF | TGTGCCAGCAACCTTCTAGCGGGAGGGCCAGGATCCGGGGAGCTGTTTTTT
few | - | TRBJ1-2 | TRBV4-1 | CASSYRTRGSGYTF | TGCGCCAGCAGCTATCGGACCAGGGGCTCTGGCTACACCTTC
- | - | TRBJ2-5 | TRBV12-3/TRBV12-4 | CASSMRETQYF | TGTGCCAGCAGTATGAGGGAGACCCAGTACTTC
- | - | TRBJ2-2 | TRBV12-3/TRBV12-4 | CASSPGLSTGELFF | TGTGCCAGCAGCCCGGGACTGTCCACCGGGGAGCTGTTTTTT
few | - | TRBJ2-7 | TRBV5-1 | CASSIVTAYEQYF | TGCGCCAGCAGCATCGTTACCGCCTACGAGCAGTACTTC
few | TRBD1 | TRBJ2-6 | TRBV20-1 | CSAVQGLGFSGANVLTF | TGCAGTGCTGTACAGGGGTTGGGCTTCTCTGGGGCCAACGTCCTGACTTTC
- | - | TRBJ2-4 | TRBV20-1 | CSARVGDLAKNIQYF | TGCAGTGCTAGAGTGGGGGACTTAGCCAAAAACATTCAGTACTTC
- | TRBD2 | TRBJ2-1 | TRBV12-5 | CASGLGTSGSGSYNEQFF | TGTGCTAGTGGTTTGGGGACTAGCGGGAGTGGGTCCTACAATGAGCAGTTCTTC
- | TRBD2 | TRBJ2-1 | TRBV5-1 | CASSISGRASYNEQFF | TGCGCCAGCAGTATTAGCGGGAGGGCCTCCTACAATGAGCAGTTCTTC
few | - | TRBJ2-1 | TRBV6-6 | CASSEAFGLRFF | TGTGCCAGCAGTGAGGCTTTTGGGCTGCGCTTCTTC
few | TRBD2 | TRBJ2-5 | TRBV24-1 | CASRGGSQETQYF | TGTGCCTCGCGGGGGGGTTCCCAAGAGACCCAGTACTTC
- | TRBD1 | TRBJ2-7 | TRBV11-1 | CASSLAGLRDSSYEQYF | TGTGCCAGCAGCTTAGCGGGCCTCCGGGACAGCTCCTACGAGCAGTACTTC
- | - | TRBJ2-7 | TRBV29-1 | CSARRTRDYEQYF | TGCAGCGCCCGAAGGACCAGGGATTACGAGCAGTACTTC
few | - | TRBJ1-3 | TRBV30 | CAWADSRNTIYF | TGTGCCTGGGCTGACAGCCGAAACACCATATATTTT
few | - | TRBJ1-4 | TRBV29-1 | CSVVDEVLVSGTSRGEKLFF | TGCAGCGTTGTAGATGAAGTCTTGGTGTCGGGGACATCCCGGGGCGAAAAACTGTTTTTT
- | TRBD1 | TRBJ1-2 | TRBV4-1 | CASSHFPGQSIYGYTF | TGCGCCAGCAGCCACTTTCCGGGACAGTCGATCTATGGCTACACCTTC
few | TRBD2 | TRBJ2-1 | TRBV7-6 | CASSLALSGGYNEQFF | TGTGCCAGCAGCTTAGCTCTGAGCGGGGGGTACAATGAGCAGTTCTTC
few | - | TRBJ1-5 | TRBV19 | CASRGESSNQPQHF | TGTGCCAGTAGGGGGGAATCAAGCAATCAGCCCCAGCATTTT
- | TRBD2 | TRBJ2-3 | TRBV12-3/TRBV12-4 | CASSPLAGEDTQYF | TGTGCCAGCAGTCCGCTAGCGGGGGAAGATACGCAGTATTTT
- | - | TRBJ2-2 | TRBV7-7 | CASRGDISNTGELFF | TGTGCCAGCAGGGGAGACATATCGAACACCGGGGAGCTGTTTTTT
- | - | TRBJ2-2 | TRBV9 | CASRPPCSGELFF | TGTGCCAGCAGACCTCCATGCTCCGGGGAGCTGTTTTTT
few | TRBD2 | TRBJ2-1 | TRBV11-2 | CASSLESSGRARNEQFF | TGTGCCAGCAGCTTAGAGTCTAGCGGGAGGGCTAGGAATGAGCAGTTCTTC
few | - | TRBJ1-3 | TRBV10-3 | CAISERLDTIYF | TGTGCCATCAGTGAGAGGTTAGACACCATATATTTT
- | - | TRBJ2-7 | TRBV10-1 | CASSESINPKWYEQYF | TGCGCCAGCAGTGAGTCAATTAATCCGAAATGGTACGAGCAGTACTTC
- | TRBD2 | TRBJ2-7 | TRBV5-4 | CASSFPAGGSYEQYF | TGTGCCAGCAGCTTCCCAGCGGGAGGGTCGTACGAGCAGTACTTC
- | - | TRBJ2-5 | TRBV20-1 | CSAPGGLGTQYF | TGCAGTGCTCCTGGGGGCCTCGGGACGCAGTACTTC
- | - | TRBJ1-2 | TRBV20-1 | CSARAVRAAEGGDGYTF | TGCAGTGCTAGAGCGGTCCGGGCGGCAGAGGGAGGAGATGGCTACACCTTC
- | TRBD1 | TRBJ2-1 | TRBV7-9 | CASRNSTGNEQFF | TGTGCCAGCAGAAACTCGACAGGGAATGAGCAGTTCTTC
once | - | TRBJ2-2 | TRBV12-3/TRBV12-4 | CASSFVLGHEKNTGELFF | TGTGCCAGCAGTTTTGTGCTGGGACATGAGAAGAACACCGGGGAGCTGTTTTTT
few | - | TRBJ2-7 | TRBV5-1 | CASSLARSGLSYEQYF | TGCGCCAGCAGCTTGGCCAGGTCTGGGCTGTCCTACGAGCAGTACTTC
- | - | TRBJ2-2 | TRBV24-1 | CATSEAGRQNTGELFF | TGTGCCACCAGTGAGGCGGGCCGCCAGAACACCGGGGAGCTGTTTTTT
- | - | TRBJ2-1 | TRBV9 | CASSISLKVGGTYNEQFF | TGTGCCAGCAGCATTAGTTTAAAGGTGGGGGGAACCTACAATGAGCAGTTCTTC
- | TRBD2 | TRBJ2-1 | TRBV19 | CASKGPAGRNEQFF | TGTGCCAGTAAGGGGCCAGCGGGAAGGAATGAGCAGTTCTTC
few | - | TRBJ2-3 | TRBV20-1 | CSARRPSITDTQYF | TGCAGTGCTAGACGGCCGTCGATCACAGATACGCAGTATTTT
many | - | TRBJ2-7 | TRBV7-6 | CASSLDHSYEQYF | TGTGCCAGCAGCTTAGATCACTCCTACGAGCAGTACTTC
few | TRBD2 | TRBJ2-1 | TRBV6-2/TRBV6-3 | CASSYGTSEQFF | TGTGCCAGCAGTTACGGGACTAGTGAGCAGTTCTTC
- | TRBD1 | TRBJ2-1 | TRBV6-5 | CASGYPVPGQGAMSNEQFF | TGTGCCAGCGGTTACCCCGTCCCGGGACAGGGGGCTATGTCCAATGAGCAGTTCTTC
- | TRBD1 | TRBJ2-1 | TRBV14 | CASSGTGGSYNEQFF | TGTGCCAGCAGCGGGACAGGGGGCTCCTACAATGAGCAGTTCTTC
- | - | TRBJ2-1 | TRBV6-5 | CASSYDRSSYNEQFF | TGTGCCAGCAGTTACGACAGGAGCTCCTACAATGAGCAGTTCTTC
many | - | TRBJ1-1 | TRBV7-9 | CASSLVSRVTEAFF | TGTGCCAGCAGCTTAGTGTCCAGGGTCACTGAAGCTTTCTTT
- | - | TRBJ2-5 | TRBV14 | CASSQVGAGGETQYF | TGTGCCAGCAGCCAAGTGGGGGCAGGAGGAGAGACCCAGTACTTC
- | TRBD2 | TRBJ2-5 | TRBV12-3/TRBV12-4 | CASSFSPGRAETQYF | TGTGCCAGCAGTTTCTCGCCAGGGAGGGCGGAGACCCAGTACTTC
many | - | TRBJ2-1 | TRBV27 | CASSSRGYNEQFF | TGTGCCAGCAGTTCCCGTGGGTACAATGAGCAGTTCTTC
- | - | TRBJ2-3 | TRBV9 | CASSATPETDTQYF | TGTGCCAGCAGCGCGACGCCCGAAACAGATACGCAGTATTTT
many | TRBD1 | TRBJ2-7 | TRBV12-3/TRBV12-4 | CASSSGTGAYEQYF | TGTGCCAGCAGCTCCGGGACAGGGGCCTACGAGCAGTACTTC
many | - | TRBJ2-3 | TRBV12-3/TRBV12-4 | CASSLLPGTDTQYF | TGTGCCAGCAGCCTCCTACCCGGCACAGATACGCAGTATTTT